The 29 T cell receptor beta chains below come from one sample, sequenced in a study of T cells in Graves' hyperthyroidism and ophthalmopathy. Regions amplified from RNA transcripts were the TCR beta CDR3 regions. The TCR CDR3 first-round RT-PCR relied on the HTBI primer set. TCRdb re-called the multiplex PCR reads through MiXCR, storing one row per CDR3 protein. The profile shows about 640,000 distinct CDR3 sequences, around 15% of them singletons. Sequenced: blood. Receptors were obtained from a woman aged 45 to 65 with Graves' ophthalmopathy.

CDR3 sequence reads: CATSRAPLFKTANTGELFF. DNA of the CDR3: TGTGCCACCAGCAGAGCTCCCCTCTTTAAAACCGCGAACACCGGGGAGCTGTTTTTT. The chain has TRBV15 and TRBJ2-2; D gene unclear. The V end was cut by 1 base, the J end by 0 bases, with 18 bases between. Germline-derived CDR1 and CDR2 are LNHNV and YYDKDF (reference sequence). The CDR3 covers 19 residues.

This clonotype showed up many times. V and J are TRBV9 and TRBJ1-1; unclear D gene. The CDR3 runs 15 residues. Germline V lookup: CDR1 SGDLS, CDR2 YYNGEE. The V end lost 0 bases, the J end lost 4 bases, and 13 bases lay between the germline ends. The CDR3 bases are TGTGCCAGCAGCGTAGCTAGGGAAGGAGGCACTGAAGCTTTCTTT. As protein: CASSVAREGGTEAFF.

This chain joins TRBV25-1 and TRBJ2-5, with 7 bases aligning to TRBD1. This CDR3 has 14 amino acids. Germline lookup yields CDR1 MGHDK and CDR2 SYGVNS. The ends lost 3 bases at V and 4 bases at J; junction bases unmatched: 5. The CDR3 bases are TGTGCCAGCAGTGATAGAACAGGGGTAGAGACCCAGTACTTC. Translating it yields CASSDRTGVETQYF. The full variable domain, with the rest looked up from reference TRBV25-1 and TRBJ2-5, is EADIYQTPRYLVIGTGKKITLECSQTMGHDKMYWYQQDPGMELHLIHYSYGVNSTEKGDLSSESTVSRIRTEHFPLTLESARPSHTSQYLCASSDRTGVETQYFGPGTRLLVL.

This sequence joins TRBV3-1 and TRBJ2-7, with D unresolved. CDR3 length: 18 residues. V dropped 1 base and J dropped 2 bases, with 21 bases sitting between them. Germline V CDR1 and CDR2: LGHDT, YNNKEL (reference sequence). CDR3 coding DNA: TGTGCCAGCAGCCAAGGTGATGGGGATCGGGTTGGCACCTACGAGCAGTACTTC. This sequence encodes CASSQGDGDRVGTYEQYF.

At least ten counts were recorded for this clonotype. The chain joins TRBV7-6 to TRBJ2-1; TRBD2 matches 7 bases. The germline gives CDR1 SGHVS, CDR2 FNYEAQ. CDR3 length: 15 residues. The trim removed 3 bases at V and 4 bases at J, leaving 6 bases unmatched. The CDR3 sequence is CASSFDLADYNEQFF. Here the CDR3 DNA reads TGTGCCAGCAGCTTTGACCTAGCGGATTACAATGAGCAGTTCTTC.

As regards this clonotype: The conserved phenylalanine or tryptophan normally closing the CDR3 is absent here, so this likely arose from a read error. The rearrangement uses TRBV12-3 or TRBV12-4 and TRBJ2-1; weak D call: TRBD2 (5 bases). The CDR3 is made up of 12 amino acids. Trimming left V 6 bases short and J 8 bases short, with 11 bases between. CDR3: CASSLTSDEQFS. CDR3 sequence (DNA): TGTGCCAGCAGCTTAACTAGTGATGAGCAGTTCTCC.

This clonotype has ten or more counts. The chain uses TRBV18 and TRBJ1-2; D gene unclear. V was shortened by 3 bases and J by 6 bases, with 14 bases between the two germline ends. The CDR3 is made up of 14 amino acids. CDR1 KGHSH and CDR2 LQKENI come from the germline V gene. The CDR3 bases are TGTGCCAGCTCACCGAACAGCGGACCTGATGGCTACACCTTC. Its translation is CASSPNSGPDGYTF.

This clonotype has a handful of counts. The chain uses TRBV19 and TRBJ2-2; 9 bases are shared with TRBD1. This CDR3 has 16 amino acids. V gave up 1 base and J gave up 0 bases; unmatched junction bases: 0. Germline-derived CDR1 and CDR2 are LNHDA and SQIVND (reference sequence). The CDR3 loop reads CASSIGTGANTGELFF. CDR3 nucleotides: TGTGCCAGTAGTATAGGGACAGGGGCGAACACCGGGGAGCTGTTTTTT. Using reference TRBV19 and TRBJ2-2 for the parts outside the CDR3, the full variable domain is DGGITQSPKYLFRKEGQNVTLSCEQNLNHDAMYWYRQDPGQGLRLIYYSQIVNDFQKGDIAEGYSVSREKKESFPLTVTSAQKNPTAFYLCASSIGTGANTGELFFGEGSRLTVL.

This clonotype was counted at least ten times. V gene TRBV6-5 combines with J gene TRBJ1-1, with D perhaps TRBD1 (5 bases). Trimming removed 6 bases from V and 0 bases from J, with 14 bases in between. This CDR3 contains 15 residues. Per germline, CDR1 MNHEY and CDR2 SVGAGI. CDR3 coding DNA: TGTGCCAGCAGCTCTCTGACAGAGATGAACACTGAAGCTTTCTTT. Protein product: CASSSLTEMNTEAFF.

Only a few counts were recorded for this clonotype. This CDR3 reads CASRTSSAGTYNEQFF. CDR3 bases: TGTGCCAGCAGGACAAGTTCGGCGGGGACTTACAATGAGCAGTTCTTC. This sequence joins TRBV28 and TRBJ2-1; D might be TRBD2 (6 bases). The CDR3 runs 16 residues. The V gene's germline CDR1 is MDHEN and CDR2 SYDVKM. Trimming left V 6 bases short and J 4 bases short, with 19 bases between. The complete variable domain, with remaining parts taken from reference TRBV28 and TRBJ2-1, reads DVKVTQSSRYLVKRTGEKVFLECVQDMDHENMFWYRQDPGLGLRLIYFSYDVKMKEKGDIPEGYSVSREKKERFSLILESASTNQTSMYLCASRTSSAGTYNEQFFGPGTRLTVL.

CDR3 region: CASSLARRSTDTQYF. The CDR3 DNA reads as TGCGCCAGCAGCTTGGCGCGGCGAAGCACAGATACGCAGTATTTT. The J gene is TRBJ2-3, the V gene TRBV5-1; D call uncertain. The ends were cut back, 0 bases at V and 0 bases at J, with 8 bases in the middle. The V gene's germline CDR1 is SGHRS and CDR2 YFSETQ. The CDR3 runs 15 residues. Drawing the rest from reference TRBV5-1 and TRBJ2-3, the complete variable domain is KAGVTQTPRYLIKTRGQQVTLSCSPISGHRSVSWYQQTPGQGLQFLFEYFSETQRNKGNFPGRFSGRQFSNSRSEMNVSTLELGDSALYLCASSLARRSTDTQYFGPGTRLTVL.

The chain combines TRBV5-1 with TRBJ2-1; 10 bases are shared with TRBD2. V was clipped by 4 bases and J by 8 bases; unmatched bases: 6. This CDR3 comprises 14 residues. CDR1 SGHRS and CDR2 YFSETQ come from the germline V gene. The CDR3 DNA reads TGCGCCAGCAGCACGACTAGCGGGTCGGATGAGCAGTTCTTC. It translates to CASSTTSGSDEQFF.

This clonotype was found many times. The chain combines TRBV11-2 with TRBJ1-2, with 9 bases aligning to TRBD1. V dropped 8 bases and J dropped 5; count of bases not matched to a gene: 0. Germline CDR1 and CDR2: SGHAT and FQNNGV. This CDR3 has 11 amino acids. Here the CDR3 DNA reads TGTGCCAGCGGACAGGGGTATGGCTACACCTTC. Encoded protein: CASGQGYGYTF.

There are a few counts of this clonotype. The V and J genes are TRBV28 and TRBJ2-7; 8 positions match TRBD1. This CDR3 spans 15 amino acids. Germline V gives CDR1 MDHEN, CDR2 SYDVKM. The V and J ends lost 0 bases and 5 bases, in that order; junction bases with no gene match: 6. This CDR3 reads CASSLWTGVGDEQYF. CDR3 sequence (DNA): TGTGCCAGCAGTTTATGGACAGGGGTCGGTGACGAGCAGTACTTC.

The V call is TRBV18, the J call TRBJ2-1, with 7 bases lining up with TRBD2. In germline, CDR1 is KGHSH, CDR2 LQKENI. V was pared by 2 bases and J by 10 bases, with 5 bases of the junction left unmatched. The CDR3 totals 13 residues. The CDR3 reads CASSPKGGEEQFF. The CDR3 DNA sequence: TGTGCCAGCTCACCAAAGGGAGGGGAAGAGCAGTTCTTC.

This clonotype was detected many times. The rearrangement joins TRBV4-3 to TRBJ1-1; 7 bases match TRBD1. Germline V lookup: CDR1 LGHNA, CDR2 YSLEER. CDR3 length: 14 amino acids. Trimming cost V 1 base and J 5 bases; bases outside gene matches: 4. CDR3 sequence (DNA): TGCGCCAGCAGCCAAGCGACAGGGAGGACTGAAGCTTTCTTT. Its protein product is CASSQATGRTEAFF.

Many counts were recorded for this clonotype. This chain links TRBV28 with TRBJ2-2, with D perhaps being TRBD1 or TRBD2 (6 bases each). V was pared by 1 base and J by 6 bases, with 15 bases between. The germline gives CDR1 MDHEN, CDR2 SYDVKM. CDR3 length: 16 amino acids. This CDR3 is CASSLSGAQAAGELFF. In DNA, the CDR3 is TGTGCCAGCAGTTTATCGGGGGCGCAAGCGGCCGGGGAGCTGTTTTTT. Using reference TRBV28 and TRBJ2-2 for the parts outside the CDR3, the full variable domain is DVKVTQSSRYLVKRTGEKVFLECVQDMDHENMFWYRQDPGLGLRLIYFSYDVKMKEKGDIPEGYSVSREKKERFSLILESASTNQTSMYLCASSLSGAQAAGELFFGEGSRLTVL.

The chain has TRBV7-2 and TRBJ1-3; TRBD1 might be the D (5 bases). The CDR3 runs to 16 residues. Germline V CDR1 and CDR2: SGHTA, FQGNSA. V was cut by 2 bases and J by 3 bases, with 14 bases left in between. CDR3 amino acids: CASSLTMGGSGNTIYF. CDR3 nucleotides: TGTGCCAGCAGCTTAACGATGGGGGGAAGTGGAAACACCATATATTTT.

This clonotype was counted ten times or more. CDR3 in DNA: TGCGCCAGCAGCCGGGACACCGGATACGAGCAGTACTTC. This translates into CASSRDTGYEQYF. This rearrangement joins TRBV4-1 to TRBJ2-7; the D gene is possibly TRBD1 (6 bases). The V gene lost 4 bases and the J gene lost 4 bases, with 11 bases spanning the gap. Germline loops: CDR1 MGHRA, CDR2 YSYEKL. The CDR3 runs 13 residues.

This clonotype was observed a few times. The rearrangement joins TRBV19 to TRBJ2-2; 12 positions agree with TRBD2. This CDR3 has 14 residues. V trimming: 11 bases; J trimming: 6 bases; junction bases outside the gene matches: 7. Germline V CDR1 and CDR2: LNHDA, SQIVND (reference sequence). CDR3: CAGPLAGGPGELFF. CDR3 sequence (DNA): TGTGCCGGGCCTCTAGCGGGAGGGCCCGGGGAGCTGTTTTTT.

This clonotype was observed at least ten times. This chain uses TRBV7-8 with TRBJ1-5, with D unresolved. The CDR3 is 15 residues long. Trimming shortened V by 2 bases and J by 0 bases, and 8 bases separated the two germline ends. In germline, CDR1 is SGHVS, CDR2 FQNEAQ. CDR3 in DNA: TGTGCCAGCAGCTTATCCCGAGTTAGCAATCAGCCCCAGCATTTT. Amino acids: CASSLSRVSNQPQHF. The variable domain in full, with the rest retrieved from reference TRBV7-8 and TRBJ1-5, is GAGVSQSPRYKVAKRGQDVALRCDPISGHVSLFWYQQALGQGPEFLTYFQNEAQLDKSGLPSDRFFAERPEGSVSTLKIQRTQQEDSAVYLCASSLSRVSNQPQHFGDGTRLSIL.

This clonotype came up many times. The chain is built from TRBV28 and TRBJ2-1; 11 bases match TRBD2. Germline loops: CDR1 MDHEN, CDR2 SYDVKM. Unmatched junction bases numbered 10, after V lost 10 bases and J lost 8 bases. This CDR3 region has 14 residues. CDR3 in amino acids: CAITGLAGGDEQFF. Written as DNA, the CDR3 is TGTGCCATCACCGGCCTAGCGGGAGGTGATGAGCAGTTCTTC.

This clonotype was found a few times. This chain connects TRBV20-1 to TRBJ1-3; D might be TRBD1 (6 bases). Germline assignment: CDR1 DFQATT and CDR2 SNEGSKA (reference sequence). The V end was cut by 1 base, the J end by 3 bases, with 10 bases between. The CDR3 covers 14 residues. CDR3: CSARAQGYGNTIYF. CDR3 in DNA: TGCAGTGCTAGAGCCCAGGGGTATGGAAACACCATATATTTT.

In this sample, this clonotype turned up many times. The chain couples TRBV12-3 or TRBV12-4 to TRBJ1-1; D is ambiguous. V gave up 3 bases and J gave up 4 bases, with 9 bases separating them. The CDR3 has 13 amino acids. The CDR3 sequence is CASSFNYATEAFF. Here the CDR3 DNA reads TGTGCCAGCAGTTTTAACTATGCCACTGAAGCTTTCTTT.

This clonotype occurred many times. The chain joins TRBV30 to TRBJ1-6; D gene ambiguous. Germline lookup yields CDR1 GTSNPN and CDR2 SVGIG (reference sequence). The V end was cut by 5 bases, the J end by 8 bases, with 16 bases between. This CDR3 has 14 residues. The CDR3 DNA reads as TGTGCCTGGGGCGGAGTATCGAATTATTCACCCCTCCACTTT. Its protein is CAWGGVSNYSPLHF.

J is TRBJ1-5 and V is TRBV27; possibly TRBD1 for D (6 bases). The CDR3 has 15 residues. Germline V gives CDR1 MNHEY, CDR2 SMNVEV (reference sequence). V lost 6 bases to trimming and J lost 2 bases, with 14 bases between them. As DNA, the CDR3 is TGTGCCAGCAGCCTGCAGGGGAGGCGCAATCAGCCCCAGCATTTT. It encodes CASSLQGRRNQPQHF.

This clonotype showed up many times. The gene calls are TRBV20-1 and TRBJ2-3; 9 positions agree with TRBD2. V lost 0 bases to trimming and J lost 2 bases; unmatched junction nucleotides: 6. This CDR3 is built from 16 residues. Germline V gene data show CDR1 as DFQATT and CDR2 as SNEGSKA (reference sequence). The CDR3 DNA sequence: TGCAGTGCTAGAGATCCTTGGACTAGCGTCACAGATACGCAGTATTTT. It specifies CSARDPWTSVTDTQYF.

This clonotype was found a few times. The chain has TRBV6-1 and TRBJ2-5; the D is unclear. Looked up from germline, CDR1 is MNHNS and CDR2 is SASEGT. The CDR3 length is 13 residues. V was shortened by 5 bases and J by 0 bases, with 7 bases between the two germline ends. This CDR3 reads CASSMTYQETQYF. The CDR3 DNA follows: TGTGCCAGCAGTATGACATACCAAGAGACCCAGTACTTC.

This clonotype came up a few times. This rearrangement joins TRBV20-1 to TRBJ2-3, with TRBD1 identical over 7 bases. J lost 5 bases, V lost 6 bases, and 11 bases had no gene match. The V gene's germline CDR1 is DFQATT and CDR2 SNEGSKA (reference sequence). The CDR3 sequence is 14 residues long. DNA of the CDR3: TGCAGTGCCAATCCGGGACAGTCTTTAGATACGCAGTATTTT. Its translation is CSANPGQSLDTQYF.